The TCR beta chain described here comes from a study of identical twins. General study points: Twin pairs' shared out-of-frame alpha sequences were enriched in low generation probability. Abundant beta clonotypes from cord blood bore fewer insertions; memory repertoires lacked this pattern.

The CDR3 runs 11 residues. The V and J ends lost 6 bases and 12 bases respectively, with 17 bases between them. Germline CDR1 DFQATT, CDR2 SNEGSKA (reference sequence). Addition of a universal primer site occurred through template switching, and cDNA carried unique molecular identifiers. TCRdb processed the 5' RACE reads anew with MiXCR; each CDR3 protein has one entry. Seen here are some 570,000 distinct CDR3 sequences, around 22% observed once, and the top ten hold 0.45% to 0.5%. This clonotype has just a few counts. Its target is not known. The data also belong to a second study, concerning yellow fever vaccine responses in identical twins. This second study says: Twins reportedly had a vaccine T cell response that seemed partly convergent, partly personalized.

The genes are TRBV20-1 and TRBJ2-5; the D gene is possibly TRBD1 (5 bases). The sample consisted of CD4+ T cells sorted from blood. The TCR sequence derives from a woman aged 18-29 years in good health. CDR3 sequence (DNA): TGCAGTGCCCACAGGACAAGTCTGGAGTACTTC. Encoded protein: CSAHRTSLEYF.